Each of the 22 T cell receptor beta chains below was sequenced from the same sample in a study of blood T cell repertoires in COVID-19. Only in-frame clones appear in the TCRdb table, and some are missing; sequencing was by immunoSEQ multiplex PCR. The sample includes about 52,000 clones, about 85% of them seen just once. The specimen sequenced was peripheral blood. These receptors all come from a man between 65 and 80 years old with active COVID-19.

The rearrangement uses TRBV9 and TRBJ1-2, with D unclear. Germline V lookup: CDR1 SGDLS, CDR2 YYNGEE. The V and J ends lost 0 bases and 4 bases respectively, with 7 bases between them. This CDR3 spans 13 amino acids. As DNA, the CDR3 is TGTGCCAGCAGCGTAGTATCGGGCTATGGCTACACCTTC. Translated: CASSVVSGYGYTF.

This chain uses TRBV7-3 with TRBJ1-5; D remains ambiguous. V lost 4 bases, J lost 9 bases, and 16 bases lay in between. Per germline, CDR1 SGHTA and CDR2 FQGTGA. This CDR3 comprises 14 residues. The CDR3 spells CASSSFPGSSPQHF. The CDR3 bases are TGTGCCAGCAGCTCGTTCCCCGGGTCATCGCCCCAGCATTTT.

The chain links TRBV5-5 to TRBJ2-2, with a weak D call TRBD1 (5 bases). CDR3 length equals 15 residues. V was pared by 0 bases and J by 4 bases, with 10 bases between. Per germline, CDR1 SGHKS and CDR2 YYEKEE (reference sequence). In DNA form, the CDR3 reads TGTGCCAGCAGCTTGGAGGCCAGGGCCACCGGGGAGCTGTTTTTT. This gives the protein CASSLEARATGELFF.

The chain couples TRBV11-2 to TRBJ2-1, with 9 nucleotides matching TRBD2. The CDR3 is 15 residues long. The germline V gene has CDR1 SGHAT and CDR2 FQNNGV. The J segment lost 5 bases and the V segment lost 5 bases, leaving 7 bases of the junction unmatched. In DNA form, the CDR3 reads TGTGCCAGCAGCCGAAGCGGGGGGAGAAACAATGAGCAGTTCTTC. Translated, it gives CASSRSGGRNNEQFF.

V gene TRBV18 combines with J gene TRBJ2-3; 9 nucleotides match TRBD1. The V gene end was trimmed by 0 bases and the J gene end by 1 base; junction bases not matched to a gene: 2. CDR3 length equals 16 residues. Germline assignment: CDR1 KGHSH and CDR2 LQKENI. CDR3 DNA sequence: TGTGCCAGCTCACCACCGCGGACAGGGGGCACAGATACGCAGTATTTT. This encodes CASSPPRTGGTDTQYF.

The V gene is TRBV21-1, the J gene TRBJ1-2; TRBD1 is the table's D call and was not checked against the DNA. TRBV21-1 is marked as a pseudogene. This CDR3 contains 13 residues. This CDR3 is CASRTRGSDSYTF. CDR3 DNA sequence: TGTGCCAGCAGGACCAGGGGGAGCGATAGCTACACCTTC.

The chain recombines TRBV4-2 with TRBJ2-7; a weak D match, TRBD1 (5 bases). The ends were cut back, 0 bases at V and 2 bases at J, with 8 bases in the middle. Germline CDR1 reads LGHNA; CDR2 reads YNFKEQ. The CDR3 totals 14 residues. The CDR3 sequence is CASSQDSGTYEQYF. The CDR3 DNA reads as TGTGCCAGCAGCCAAGATTCAGGGACCTACGAGCAGTACTTC.

This chain uses TRBV7-6 with TRBJ2-1; tentative D call: TRBD2 (5 bases). Trimming took off 4 bases at V and 4 bases at J, with 8 bases between the two ends. This CDR3 is built from 13 residues. The germline CDR1 and CDR2 sequences are SGHVS and FNYEAQ. The CDR3 loop reads CASSYRGYNEQFF. The CDR3 region has the DNA TGTGCCAGCAGCTACCGGGGATACAATGAGCAGTTCTTC.

The rearrangement uses TRBV6-5 and TRBJ2-5; TRBD2 agrees at 14 bases. The V gene's germline CDR1 is MNHEY and CDR2 SVGAGI. Trimming took 6 bases from V and 4 from J; bases not matched to a gene: 4. The CDR3 loop spans 15 amino acids. CDR3 nucleotide sequence: TGTGCCAGCAGACCTGGGACTAGCGGGGGAGAGACCCAGTACTTC. Translating gives CASRPGTSGGETQYF.

The V call is TRBV14, the J call TRBJ2-5; D unresolved. There are 14 residues in the CDR3. Germline loops: CDR1 SGHDN, CDR2 FVKESK. Trimming shortened V by 4 bases and J by 5 bases, and 14 bases separated the two germline ends. CDR3 region: CASSPTGPRETQYF. The CDR3 DNA reads TGTGCCAGCAGCCCAACCGGCCCGCGGGAGACCCAGTACTTC.

CDR3 in DNA: TGTGCCAGCAGTTTCCAGGGGGCGGGAGAACGTGAGCAGTTCTTC. It specifies CASSFQGAGEREQFF. The chain couples TRBV28 to TRBJ2-1; TRBD1 is a possible D gene (8 bases). The CDR3 covers 15 residues. Between the trimmed V and J ends, which lost 3 bases and 9 bases, there was a span of 18 bases. From germline, CDR1 is MDHEN and CDR2 SYDVKM.

This clone was detected once. CDR3 region: CASSLRPDRGETQYF. Here the CDR3 DNA reads TGTGCCAGCAGCTTAAGGCCGGACAGGGGGGAGACCCAGTACTTC. The gene calls are TRBV7-2 and TRBJ2-5; 10 bases are shared with TRBD1. Trimming removed 2 bases from V and 5 bases from J; junction bases left unmatched: 5. CDR3 length equals 15 residues. The germline V gene has CDR1 SGHTA and CDR2 FQGNSA.

This chain uses TRBV7-8 with TRBJ1-1, with D maybe TRBD1 (5 bases). V lost 5 bases to trimming and J lost 5 bases, with 18 bases between them. The CDR3 covers 15 residues. Germline loops: CDR1 SGHVS, CDR2 FQNEAQ. This chain's CDR3 is CASSPWGRGGTEAFF. CDR3 nucleotides: TGTGCCAGCAGCCCCTGGGGGAGGGGAGGGACTGAAGCTTTCTTT.

V usage is TRBV7-3 and J usage is TRBJ2-3; perhaps TRBD1 as D (6 bases). V was pared by 3 bases and J by 4 bases, with 11 bases between. This CDR3 region has 14 residues. From germline, CDR1 is SGHTA and CDR2 FQGTGA. The DNA for the CDR3 is TGTGCCAGCAGCTTCGGCAGGGGATCAGATACGCAGTATTTT. The encoded protein is CASSFGRGSDTQYF.

Only a few counts were recorded for this clone. The V call is TRBV7-3, the J call TRBJ2-2, with 8 bases lining up with TRBD1. Germline-derived CDR1 and CDR2 are SGHTA and FQGTGA. V was clipped by 3 bases and J by 3 bases; unmatched bases: 15. There are 19 residues in the CDR3. The CDR3 nucleotides read TGTGCCAGCAGCTTGACGCCTCGGACAGGGAATCGGGACACCGGGGAGCTGTTTTTT. This gives the protein CASSLTPRTGNRDTGELFF.

V and J are TRBV24-1 and TRBJ2-1, with 14 bases fitting TRBD2. Germline trimming cut 2 bases from V and 5 bases from J; bases unmatched to any gene: 7. Germline V gene sequence: CDR1 KGHDR, CDR2 SFDVKD. The CDR3 contains 18 residues. In nucleotides, the CDR3 is TGTGCCACCAGTGATTCCGGGACTAGCGGGGGAGGCAACAATGAGCAGTTCTTC. It translates to CATSDSGTSGGGNNEQFF.

The chain carries TRBV15 and TRBJ2-5, with a tentative D call TRBD2 (5 bases). Germline CDR1 reads LNHNV; CDR2 reads YYDKDF (reference sequence). This CDR3 comprises 17 residues. Trimming shortened V by 5 bases and J by 5 bases, and 24 bases separated the two germline ends. The CDR3 sequence is CATSYPGSELDRETQYF. The CDR3 DNA is TGTGCCACCAGCTACCCGGGGTCCGAACTAGATCGGGAGACCCAGTACTTC. Full variable domain (rest looked up from reference TRBV15 and TRBJ2-5): DAMVIQNPRYQVTQFGKPVTLSCSQTLNHNVMYWYQQKSSQAPKLLFHYYDKDFNNEADTPDNFQSRRPNTSFCFLDIRSPGLGDTAMYLCATSYPGSELDRETQYFGPGTRLLVL.

In this sample, this clone turned up a few times. The chain uses TRBV5-8 and TRBJ2-7; 7 bases agree with TRBD2. This CDR3 region has 15 residues. J was trimmed by 0 bases and V by 2 bases; bases with no gene match: 5. CDR1 and CDR2 from the germline V gene are SGHTS and YDEGEE. As DNA, the CDR3 is TGTGCCAGCAGCTTCGGCGCTAGCGGCTCCTACGAGCAGTACTTC. Translating gives CASSFGASGSYEQYF.

The chain links TRBV4-3 to TRBJ1-3; weak D call: TRBD1 (6 bases). V was trimmed by 4 bases and J by 2 bases, leaving 12 bases between them. The CDR3 is made up of 15 amino acids. Per germline, CDR1 LGHNA and CDR2 YSLEER. CDR3 sequence: CASSRQQGAGNTIYF. The CDR3 DNA is TGCGCCAGCAGCCGGCAACAGGGAGCTGGAAACACCATATATTTT.

This clone showed up just once. The chain is built from TRBV5-1 and TRBJ1-2, with 7 bases matching TRBD1. Germline V lookup: CDR1 SGHRS, CDR2 YFSETQ. This CDR3 region has 13 residues. Unmatched junction bases numbered 6, after V lost 5 bases and J lost 5 bases. This CDR3 is CASSKGGNYGYTF. In DNA form, the CDR3 reads TGCGCCAGCAGTAAAGGGGGCAATTATGGCTACACCTTC.

The chain uses TRBV19 and TRBJ1-5; 8 bases map to TRBD1. Per germline, CDR1 LNHDA and CDR2 SQIVND (reference sequence). V lost 7 bases, J lost 7 bases, and 15 bases stayed unmatched. This CDR3 contains 16 residues. CDR3 amino acids: CASTLRSRQGRQPQHF. DNA of the CDR3: TGTGCCAGTACCCTTCGCTCTCGACAGGGGCGACAGCCCCAGCATTTT.

This chain links TRBV9 with TRBJ2-1, with 8 bases matching TRBD2. Losses at the gene ends were 1 base for V and 10 bases for J; bases not matched to a gene: 10. The CDR3 is made up of 15 amino acids. CDR1 and CDR2 from the germline V gene are SGDLS and YYNGEE. The CDR3 sequence is CASSVPGGGSEEQFF. CDR3 in DNA: TGTGCCAGCAGCGTACCTGGCGGGGGGTCGGAAGAGCAGTTCTTC.